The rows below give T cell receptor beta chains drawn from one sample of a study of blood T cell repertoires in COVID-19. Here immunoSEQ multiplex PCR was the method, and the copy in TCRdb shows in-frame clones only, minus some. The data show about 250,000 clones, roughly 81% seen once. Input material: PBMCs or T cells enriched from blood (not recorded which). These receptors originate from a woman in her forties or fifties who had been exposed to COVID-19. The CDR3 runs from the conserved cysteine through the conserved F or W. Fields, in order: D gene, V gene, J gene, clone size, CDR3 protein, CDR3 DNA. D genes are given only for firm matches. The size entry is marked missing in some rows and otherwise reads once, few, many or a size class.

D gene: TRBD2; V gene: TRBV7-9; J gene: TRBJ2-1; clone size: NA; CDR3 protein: CASSFWWSGAAQFF; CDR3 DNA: TGTGCCAGCAGCTTCTGGTGGAGCGGGGCTGCGCAGTTCTTC
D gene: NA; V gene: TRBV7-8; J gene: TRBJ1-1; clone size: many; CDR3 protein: CASSSLGTNTEAFF; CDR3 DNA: TGTGCCAGCAGCTCCCTGGGCACGAACACTGAAGCTTTCTTT
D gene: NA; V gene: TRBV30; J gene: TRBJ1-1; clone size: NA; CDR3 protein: CAWRNSGNTEAFF; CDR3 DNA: TGTGCCTGGAGGAACTCAGGGAACACTGAAGCTTTCTTT
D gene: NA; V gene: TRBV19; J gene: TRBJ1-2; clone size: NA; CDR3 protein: CASSAPPQGRMSNYGYTF; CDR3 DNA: TGTGCCAGTAGTGCTCCCCCGCAGGGCCGTATGTCTAACTATGGCTACACCTTC
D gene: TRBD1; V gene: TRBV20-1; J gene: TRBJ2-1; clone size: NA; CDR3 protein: CSASAAGGSRGNEQFF; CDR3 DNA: TGCAGTGCTAGTGCGGCAGGGGGATCTCGGGGCAATGAGCAGTTCTTC
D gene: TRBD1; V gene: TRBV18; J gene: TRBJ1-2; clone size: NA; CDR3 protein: CASSPEQGAGGYTF; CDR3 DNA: TGTGCCAGCTCACCAGAGCAGGGGGCCGGGGGCTACACCTTC
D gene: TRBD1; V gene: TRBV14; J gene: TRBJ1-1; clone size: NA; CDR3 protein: CASSQEQGAAEAFF; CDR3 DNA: TGTGCCAGCAGCCAAGAGCAGGGGGCAGCTGAAGCTTTCTTT
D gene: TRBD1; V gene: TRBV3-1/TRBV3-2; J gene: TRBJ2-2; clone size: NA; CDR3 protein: CASSQLGQGARNTGELFF; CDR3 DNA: TGTGCCAGCAGCCAGCTGGGACAGGGGGCGAGGAACACCGGGGAGCTGTTTTTT
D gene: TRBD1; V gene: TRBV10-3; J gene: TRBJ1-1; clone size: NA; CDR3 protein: CATGQVVGQNTEAFF; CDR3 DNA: TGTGCCACCGGACAGGTGGTGGGTCAGAACACTGAAGCTTTCTTT
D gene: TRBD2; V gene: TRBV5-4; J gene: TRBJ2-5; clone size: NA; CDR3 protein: CASGKRGLQETQYF; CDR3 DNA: TGTGCCAGCGGGAAGCGGGGGCTCCAAGAGACCCAGTACTTC
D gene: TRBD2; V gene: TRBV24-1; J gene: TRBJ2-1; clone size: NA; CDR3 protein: CATSTSGGRNEQFF; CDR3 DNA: TGTGCCACCTCCACTAGCGGAGGGCGCAATGAGCAGTTCTTC
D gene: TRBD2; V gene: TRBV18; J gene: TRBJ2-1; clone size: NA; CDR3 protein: CASSPSREGEQFF; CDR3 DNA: TGTGCCAGCTCACCAAGCAGGGAGGGTGAGCAGTTCTTC
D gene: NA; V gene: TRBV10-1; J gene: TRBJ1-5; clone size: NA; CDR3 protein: CASKDRSLKKPQHF; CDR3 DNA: TGCGCCAGCAAAGACAGGTCCCTTAAAAAGCCCCAGCATTTT
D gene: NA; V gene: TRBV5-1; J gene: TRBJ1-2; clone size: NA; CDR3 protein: CASSLDGAGTNYGYTF; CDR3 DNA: TGCGCCAGCAGCTTGGATGGGGCAGGGACTAACTATGGCTACACCTTC
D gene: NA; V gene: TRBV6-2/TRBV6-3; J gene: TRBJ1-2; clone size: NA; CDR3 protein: CASSYSFRETYGYTF; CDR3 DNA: TGTGCCAGCAGTTACTCATTTCGGGAAACCTATGGCTACACCTTC
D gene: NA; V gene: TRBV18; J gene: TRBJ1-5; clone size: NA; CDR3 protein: CASSPIGTPDGPQHF; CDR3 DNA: TGTGCCAGCTCACCAATCGGGACACCAGATGGGCCCCAGCATTTT
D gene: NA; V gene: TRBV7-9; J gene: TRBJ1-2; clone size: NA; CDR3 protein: CASSSGVSGYTF; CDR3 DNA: TGTGCCAGCAGTTCAGGGGTGAGCGGCTACACCTTC
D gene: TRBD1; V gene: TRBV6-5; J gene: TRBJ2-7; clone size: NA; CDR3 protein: CASSPTGESYEQYF; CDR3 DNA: TGTGCCAGCAGTCCGACAGGGGAATCCTACGAGCAGTACTTC
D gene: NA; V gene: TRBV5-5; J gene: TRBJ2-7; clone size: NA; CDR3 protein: CASSQQPPRGTKEQYF; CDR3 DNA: TGTGCCAGCAGCCAGCAGCCCCCGAGGGGGACAAAAGAGCAGTACTTC
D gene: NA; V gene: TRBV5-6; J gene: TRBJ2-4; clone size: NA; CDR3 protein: CASSLGRLGLGNIQYF; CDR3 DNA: TGTGCCAGCAGCTTGGGTCGCCTGGGGCTTGGGAACATTCAGTACTTC
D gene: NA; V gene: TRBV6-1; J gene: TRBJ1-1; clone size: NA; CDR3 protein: CASSEQFRAEAFF; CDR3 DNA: TGTGCCAGCAGTGAACAGTTTCGGGCTGAAGCTTTCTTT
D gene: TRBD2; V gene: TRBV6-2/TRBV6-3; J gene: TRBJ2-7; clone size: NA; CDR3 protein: CASSWERGTIYEQYF; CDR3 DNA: TGTGCCAGCAGTTGGGAGCGGGGAACAATCTACGAGCAGTACTTC
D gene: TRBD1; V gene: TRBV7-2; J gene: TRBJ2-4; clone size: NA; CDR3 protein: CASSPSMGQGSVIQYF; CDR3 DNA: TGTGCCAGCAGCCCTTCGATGGGACAGGGGTCTGTCATTCAGTACTTC
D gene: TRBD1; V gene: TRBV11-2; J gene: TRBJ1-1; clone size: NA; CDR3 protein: CASSGTVSTNTEAFF; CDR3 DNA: TGTGCCAGCAGCGGGACAGTATCTACCAACACTGAAGCTTTCTTT
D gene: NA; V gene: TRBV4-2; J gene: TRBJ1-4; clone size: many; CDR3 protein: CASSQGRGQGGEKLFF; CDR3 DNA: TGTGCCAGCAGCCAAGGGAGGGGTCAGGGAGGGGAAAAACTGTTTTTT
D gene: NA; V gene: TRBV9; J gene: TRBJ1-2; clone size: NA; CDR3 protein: CASSLGDTANYGYTF; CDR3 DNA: TGTGCCAGCAGCCTCGGCGACACAGCTAACTATGGCTACACCTTC
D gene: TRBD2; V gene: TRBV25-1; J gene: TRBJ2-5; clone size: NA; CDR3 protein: CASRDPWGGETQYF; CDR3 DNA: TGTGCCAGCAGGGACCCATGGGGGGGAGAGACCCAGTACTTC
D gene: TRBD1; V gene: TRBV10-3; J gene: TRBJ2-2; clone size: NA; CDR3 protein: CAISAGTANTGELFF; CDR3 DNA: TGTGCCATCAGTGCTGGGACAGCGAACACCGGGGAGCTGTTTTTT
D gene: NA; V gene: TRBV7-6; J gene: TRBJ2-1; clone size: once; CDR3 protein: CASSLTTSSYNEQFF; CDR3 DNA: TGTGCCAGCAGCTTGACTACGAGCTCCTACAATGAGCAGTTCTTC
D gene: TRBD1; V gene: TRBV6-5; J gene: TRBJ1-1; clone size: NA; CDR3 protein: CASTWTGFNEAFF; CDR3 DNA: TGTGCCAGCACTTGGACAGGGTTTAATGAAGCTTTCTTT
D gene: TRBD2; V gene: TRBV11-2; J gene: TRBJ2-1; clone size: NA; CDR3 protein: CASSFVTSGGRGEQFF; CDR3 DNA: TGTGCCAGCAGCTTTGTAACTAGCGGGGGCCGAGGAGAGCAGTTCTTC
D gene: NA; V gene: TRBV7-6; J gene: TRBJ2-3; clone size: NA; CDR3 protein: CASSRRQVDTQYF; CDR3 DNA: TGTGCCAGCAGCAGAAGACAGGTAGATACGCAGTATTTT
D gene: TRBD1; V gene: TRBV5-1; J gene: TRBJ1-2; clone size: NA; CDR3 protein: CASSTGQGSPHTF; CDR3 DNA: TGCGCCAGCAGCACGGGACAGGGGTCTCCGCACACCTTC
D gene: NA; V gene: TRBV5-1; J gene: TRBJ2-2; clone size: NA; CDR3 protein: CASSLVQSTGELFF; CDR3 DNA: TGCGCCAGCAGCTTGGTGCAGTCCACCGGGGAGCTGTTTTTT
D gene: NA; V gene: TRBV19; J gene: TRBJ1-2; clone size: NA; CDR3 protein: CASSISKTGKFGYTF; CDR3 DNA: TGTGCCAGTAGTATATCCAAAACAGGGAAGTTTGGCTACACCTTC
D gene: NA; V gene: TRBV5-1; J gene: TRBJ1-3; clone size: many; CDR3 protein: CASSSNSGNTIYF; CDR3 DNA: TGCGCCAGCAGCTCCAACTCTGGAAACACCATATATTTT
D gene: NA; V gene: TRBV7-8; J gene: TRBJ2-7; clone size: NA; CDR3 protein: CASSQTRNEQYF; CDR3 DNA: TGTGCCAGCAGCCAAACTAGAAACGAGCAGTACTTC
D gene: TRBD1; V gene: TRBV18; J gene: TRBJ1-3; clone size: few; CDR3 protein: CASSPGQGGSGNTIYF; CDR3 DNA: TGTGCCAGCTCACCGGGACAGGGCGGCTCTGGAAACACCATATATTTT
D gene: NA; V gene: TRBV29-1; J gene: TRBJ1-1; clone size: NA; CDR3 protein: CSVEQGRTEAFF; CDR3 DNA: TGCAGCGTTGAACAGGGAAGGACTGAAGCTTTCTTT
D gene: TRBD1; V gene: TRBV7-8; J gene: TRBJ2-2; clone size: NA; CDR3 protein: CASSTGDFTGGYYTGELFF; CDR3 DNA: TGTGCCAGCAGCACAGGGGATTTTACAGGGGGATATTATACCGGGGAGCTGTTTTTT
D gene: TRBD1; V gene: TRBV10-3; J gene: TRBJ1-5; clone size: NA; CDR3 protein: CAARGTGDDQPQHF; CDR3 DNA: TGTGCCGCCAGGGGGACAGGGGATGATCAGCCCCAGCATTTT
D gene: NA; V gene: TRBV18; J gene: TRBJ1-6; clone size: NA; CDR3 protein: CASSKDSAISSYNSPLHF; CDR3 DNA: TGTGCCAGCTCAAAGGACAGTGCGATTAGCTCCTATAATTCACCCCTCCACTTT
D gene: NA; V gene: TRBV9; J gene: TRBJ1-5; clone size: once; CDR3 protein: CASSPSGGIGNQPQHF; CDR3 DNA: TGTGCCAGCAGCCCCTCCGGGGGGATCGGCAATCAGCCCCAGCATTTT
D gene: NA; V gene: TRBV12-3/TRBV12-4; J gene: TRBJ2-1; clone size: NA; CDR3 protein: CASSFSGRNEQFF; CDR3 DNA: TGTGCCAGCAGTTTTTCGGGTCGGAATGAGCAGTTCTTC
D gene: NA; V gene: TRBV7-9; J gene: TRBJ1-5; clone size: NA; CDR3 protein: CASSLGGGTQHF; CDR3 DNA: TGTGCCAGCAGCTTAGGTGGAGGAACCCAGCATTTT
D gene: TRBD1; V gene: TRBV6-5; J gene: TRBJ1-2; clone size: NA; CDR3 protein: CASMDRGRLNYGYTF; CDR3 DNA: TGTGCCAGCATGGACAGGGGGCGCCTCAACTATGGCTACACCTTC